The entry below gives a single TCR beta chain sequence along with its context. This entry comes from a study of long-term antiretroviral therapy in people with HIV. CDR3 length equals 12 residues. The germline V gene encodes CDR1 SGHNT and CDR2 YYREEE (reference sequence). Unmatched junction bases numbered 6, after V lost 6 bases and J lost 7 bases. Researchers report immunoSEQ v3.0 was run at survey level. Assay: immunoSEQ multiplex PCR; the TCRdb copy retains only in-frame clones and omits some. The sample includes under 30,000 clones, roughly nine tenths of them seen just once. The chain employs TRBV5-4 and TRBJ1-1; 7 bases agree with TRBD1. This sample comprised unsorted PBMCs, obtained 1.9 years after starting antiretroviral therapy. The receptor's source is a woman in her twenties or thirties with HIV. CDR3 DNA: TGTGCCAGCACCGACAGGGTGCTTGAAGCTTTCTTT. It encodes CASTDRVLEAFF. Complete variable domain (other parts from reference TRBV5-4 and TRBJ1-1): ETGVTQSPTHLIKTRGQQVTLRCSSQSGHNTVSWYQQALGQGPQFIFQYYREEENGRGNFPPRFSGLQFPNYSSELNVNALELDDSALYLCASTDRVLEAFFGQGTRLTVV.